This note documents a single T cell receptor (beta chain) sequence. The CDR3 spans 14 residues. Trimming took 5 bases from V and 3 from J, leaving 14 bases between them. Germline-derived CDR1 and CDR2 are SGHAT and FQNNGV. The sample is drawn from a study of shared clonotypes between healthy human individuals. Study background: Each donor had three CD4 naive, three CD4 memory, two CD8 naive and one CD8 memory plate.

Generated by immunoSEQ multiplex PCR, the TCRdb table keeps only in-frame clones and is missing some. The data contain millions of clones, roughly 95% of them seen just once; the ten biggest clones take up 0.13%. The TCR originated in a man between 18 and 29 years old in good health. The chain uses TRBV11-2 and TRBJ2-7; D could derive from TRBD1 or TRBD2 (5 bases each). The sequenced material came from naive CD4+ T cells sorted from blood. Sample subset: CD45RA+ positively selected. Here the CDR3 DNA reads TGTGCCAGCAGCCCTACCGGGGCCGACTACGAGCAGTACTTC. Translated, it gives CASSPTGADYEQYF.